Given below is one TCR beta chain in context. Its antigen is not yet known. No qualities accompany the bases; no much larger clone lies one base away. The trial excluded patients who had a history of autoimmune disease or were on systemic immunosuppression. Peripheral blood for TCR sequencing was collected from all dose cohorts at baseline, on cycle 4 day 1, and on cycle 7 day 1. The samples were taken from a phase I, first-in-human, multicenter, open-label dose-escalation trial of ivuxolimab. Adults with locally advanced or metastatic head and neck squamous cell, hepatocellular, melanoma or renal cell carcinoma were enrolled in the trial. Before TCR sequencing, CD4+ T cells and CD8+ T cells were sorted from peripheral blood as separate populations. This specimen comes from a study of OX40 agonist ivuxolimab in advanced cancers. Some background on the complete study: The costimulatory receptor OX40 (CD134) was targeted by ivuxolimab, a fully human IgG2 agonistic monoclonal antibody. Intravenous ivuxolimab was administered to patients every 2 weeks at six dose levels: 0.01, 0.1, 0.3, 1.5, 3 and 10 mg/kg. Among the approximately 50 dose-escalation patients, around 20 had hepatocellular carcinoma, roughly 15 melanoma, 9 renal cell carcinoma and 9 head and neck cancer. In the dose-escalation cohort, 82.7% of patients were male, and the mean age was approximately 60 years, with a range of about 20 to 90. Prior anti-PD-1, anti-PD-L1 or anti-CTLA-4 therapy was permitted, and checkpoint inhibitors had been received by less than 45% of dose-escalation patients. Partial responses were achieved by three dose-escalation patients, of whom one had hepatocellular carcinoma and two had cutaneous melanoma. The point of sequencing TCRbeta in the periphery was to test whether ivuxolimab changed TCR sequence diversity and drove clonal T-cell expansion. The paper reports the monotherapy dose-escalation portion (N = 52 patients) of the phase I ivuxolimab trial.

From the cysteine through the phenylalanine, the CDR3 covers 16 amino acids. Only the CDR3 DNA stays, 48 bases, in frame from base 1. The germline V gene (reference sequence) provides CDR1 MNHEY and CDR2 SMNVEV. Trimmed from V: 6 bases; trimmed from J: 2 bases; junction bases lacking a gene match: 7. Overall results and qualifications from the work: After ivuxolimab, expanded clones were on average more numerous among CD8+ T cells than among CD4+ T cells. Antigen specificity was not determined for the clonally expanded peripheral T cells. At doses from 0.1 to 3.0 mg/kg, clonal expansion was seen in both CD4+ and CD8+ blood T cells between baseline and week 6. Low levels of normalized T-cell clonal expansion were also seen in some nonresponding patients. In the 0.1-3.0 mg/kg groups, partial responders had among the lowest normalized peripheral clonal expansion, particularly in CD8+ T cells.

Genomic DNA was isolated from the sorted cells so that the TCRbeta CDR3 region could be sequenced. The immunoSEQ Assay was used for sequencing of TCRbeta CDR3 regions. Sourced from immuneACCESS, this table was stored by TCRdb with only in-frame sequences that have V and J called. A share of the clones is absent; for the studies checked, an unresolved V gene accounts for under half, and the remainder has no known explanation. This sample lists 25,000 to 30,000 clones; about 81% were detected once. About 19% of the sample comes from the top ten. This specimen consisted of CD4+ or CD8+ T cells sorted from blood, obtained in a trial of the OX40 agonist ivuxolimab. The chain links TRBV27 with TRBJ2-2; 9 central bases correspond to TRBD2. This TCR was recovered from an adult with an advanced solid tumor such as melanoma, head and neck, liver or kidney cancer. DNA sequence: TGTGCCAGCAGCGCTACTAGCGGGCTCAACACCGGGGAGCTGTTTTTT. Translated, it reads CASSATSGLNTGELFF.